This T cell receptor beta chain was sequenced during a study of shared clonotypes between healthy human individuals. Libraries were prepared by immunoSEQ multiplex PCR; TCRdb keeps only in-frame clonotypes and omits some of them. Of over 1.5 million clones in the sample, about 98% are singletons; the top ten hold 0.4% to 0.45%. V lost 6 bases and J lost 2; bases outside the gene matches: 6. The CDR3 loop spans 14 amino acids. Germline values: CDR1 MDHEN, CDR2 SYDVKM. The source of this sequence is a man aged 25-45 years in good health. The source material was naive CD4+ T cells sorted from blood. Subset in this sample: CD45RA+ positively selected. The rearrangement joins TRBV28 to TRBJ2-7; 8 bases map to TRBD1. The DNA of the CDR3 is TGTGCCAGCAGCCTCCCCAGGGGGCCCTACGAGCAGTACTTC. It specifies CASSLPRGPYEQYF.